What follows are 22 T cell receptor beta chains derived from one specimen sequenced in a study of human T cells and chemical hapten exposure. Indicated time point: patch test 3, about 24 weeks after DPC sensitization. The treatment: therapeutic diphenylcyclopropenone sensitization with weekly scalp DPC. Total RNA was extracted from unfractionated whole blood. TCRdb ran MiXCR on the RACE reads and lists one entry per CDR3 protein. Of just under 40,000 distinct CDR3 sequences listed, about 13% were seen once; the top ten hold 2.3%. The starting material was whole blood, obtained in connection with sensitization to the hapten diphenylcyclopropenone (DPC). The receptors here all came from a woman in her forties with alopecia areata. Some clones in this sample may be carry-over from other donors' samples.

The chain couples TRBV5-5 to TRBJ2-1; D may be TRBD2 (5 bases). This CDR3 is 16 amino acids long. The germline V and J ends were trimmed by 5 bases and 0 bases, with 15 bases remaining between them. Germline CDR1 and CDR2: SGHKS and YYEKEE (reference sequence). CDR3 sequence reads: CASSFGLASSYNEQFF. The CDR3 DNA reads as TGTGCCAGCAGTTTTGGACTGGCTAGCTCCTACAATGAGCAGTTCTTC. The whole variable domain, filled in from reference TRBV5-5 and TRBJ2-1, reads DAGVTQSPTHLIKTRGQQVTLRCSPISGHKSVSWYQQVLGQGPQFIFQYYEKEERGRGNFPDRFSARQFPNYSSELNVNALLLGDSALYLCASSFGLASSYNEQFFGPGTRLTVL.

V and J are TRBV4-3 and TRBJ1-5; D not certain. Germline assignment: CDR1 LGHNA and CDR2 YSLEER. The CDR3 covers 13 residues. V lost 0 bases to trimming and J lost 4 bases, with 4 bases between them. The CDR3 is CASSQDGNQPQHF. The CDR3 DNA reads as TGCGCCAGCAGCCAAGATGGTAATCAGCCCCAGCATTTT.

This clonotype was picked up a small number of times. The J gene is TRBJ2-7, the V gene TRBV20-1; TRBD1 is a possible D gene (6 bases). Germline V lookup: CDR1 DFQATT, CDR2 SNEGSKA (reference sequence). Deletions cut 3 bases from V and 8 bases from J, with 11 bases between. This CDR3 comprises 11 residues. CDR3 sequence reads: CSASRQDQQYF. The CDR3 nucleotides read TGCAGTGCTAGTCGACAGGACCAGCAGTACTTC.

The chain couples TRBV20-1 to TRBJ2-1, with TRBD2 identical over 9 bases. The junction had 2 bases not matched to a gene; V was cut back by 6 bases and J by 2 bases. CDR3 length equals 13 residues. CDR1 is DFQATT and CDR2 is SNEGSKA in the germline V gene (reference sequence). The CDR3 coding sequence is TGCAGTGCCAGCGGGGGGACCTACAATGAGCAGTTCTTC. Translation gives CSASGGTYNEQFF.

The rearrangement joins TRBV3-1 to TRBJ1-3; unclear D gene. Deletions cut 3 bases from V and 0 bases from J, with 9 bases between. The CDR3 loop spans 15 amino acids. Germline V gives CDR1 LGHDT, CDR2 YNNKEL (reference sequence). This CDR3 reads CASSQDTSSGNTIYF. CDR3 bases: TGTGCCAGCAGCCAGGATACAAGCTCTGGAAACACCATATATTTT.

This clonotype occurred many times. The chain is built from TRBV7-9 and TRBJ2-1, with D perhaps matching TRBD2 (5 bases). The CDR3 is made up of 15 amino acids. V shed 5 bases and J shed 3 bases, with 14 bases lying between them. Germline values: CDR1 SEHNR, CDR2 FQNEAQ (reference sequence). The CDR3 DNA reads TGTGCCAGCAGCCCGCCGGGGTCTGTCTACAATGAGCAGTTCTTC. Protein product: CASSPPGSVYNEQFF.

The table lists this clonotype with many counts. V is TRBV11-2 and J is TRBJ2-7, with TRBD2 identical over 7 bases. Germline CDR1 reads SGHAT; CDR2 reads FQNNGV. The CDR3 is 17 residues long. With 5 bases clipped from V and 0 bases from J, the junction kept 13 bases outside the gene matches. CDR3 bases: TGTGCCAGCAGCCTAGCCAGCGGGGCTTCCAGCTCCTACGAGCAGTACTTC. This translates into CASSLASGASSSYEQYF. Full variable domain (outside the CDR3, taken from reference TRBV11-2 and TRBJ2-7): EAGVAQSPRYKIIEKRQSVAFWCNPISGHATLYWYQQILGQGPKLLIQFQNNGVVDDSQLPKDRFSAERLKGVDSTLKIQPAKLEDSAVYLCASSLASGASSSYEQYFGPGTRLTVT.

The chain links TRBV11-3 to TRBJ2-1; D is perhaps TRBD1 or TRBD2 (6 bases each). The germline V gene encodes CDR1 SGHNT and CDR2 YENEEA. This CDR3 region has 15 residues. V lost 2 bases and J lost 6, with 14 bases in between. For the CDR3, the DNA is TGTGCCAGCAGCTTAATGGGGGGCACATCCAATGAGCAGTTCTTC. It is translated as CASSLMGGTSNEQFF.

The sample holds many counts of this clonotype. The chain recombines TRBV19 with TRBJ1-2, with D hard to call. CDR1 LNHDA and CDR2 SQIVND come from the germline V gene (reference sequence). V lost 0 bases to trimming and J lost 4 bases, with 9 bases between them. This CDR3 comprises 14 residues. The CDR3 region is CASSIDPQSYGYTF. CDR3 nucleotides: TGTGCCAGTAGTATAGATCCCCAGAGCTATGGCTACACCTTC.

This clonotype was counted a few times. This chain links TRBV29-1 with TRBJ1-1; no definite D call. V lost 3 bases to trimming and J lost 0 bases, with 8 bases between them. CDR1 SQVTM and CDR2 ANQGSEA come from the germline V gene. CDR3 length: 13 residues. The CDR3 sequence is CSVDQNMNTEAFF. The CDR3 nucleotides read TGCAGCGTTGACCAGAACATGAACACTGAAGCTTTCTTT.

This clonotype was seen repeatedly, ten times or more. The V call is TRBV20-1, the J call TRBJ2-7, with D perhaps matching TRBD2 (6 bases). Trimming took 1 base from V and 2 from J, leaving 12 bases between them. The CDR3 length is 14 residues. Germline values: CDR1 DFQATT, CDR2 SNEGSKA (reference sequence). The CDR3: CSARGDFPPYEQYF. DNA for the CDR3: TGCAGTGCTAGAGGGGACTTTCCCCCCTACGAGCAGTACTTC.

The chain couples TRBV29-1 to TRBJ2-6, with 9 nucleotides matching TRBD1. Germline V gene sequence: CDR1 SQVTM, CDR2 ANQGSEA. Unmatched junction bases numbered 2, after V lost 5 bases and J lost 0 bases. The CDR3 runs to 15 residues. The CDR3 sequence: CSVPGQGSGANVLTF. For the CDR3, the DNA is TGCAGCGTTCCGGGACAGGGCTCTGGGGCCAACGTCCTGACTTTC.

The chain combines TRBV19 with TRBJ2-2; TRBD2 agrees at 13 bases. CDR3 length: 14 residues. CDR1 LNHDA and CDR2 SQIVND come from the germline V gene (reference sequence). V lost 8 bases to trimming and J lost 7 bases; unmatched junction nucleotides: 4. The CDR3 reads CASSRTSGSGELFF. The CDR3 region has the DNA TGTGCCAGTTCCCGGACTAGCGGGAGCGGGGAGCTGTTTTTT.

This clonotype was seen repeatedly, ten times or more. The gene calls are TRBV28 and TRBJ2-3, with 13 bases matching TRBD2. The CDR3 has 17 residues. The germline CDR1 and CDR2 sequences are MDHEN and SYDVKM. V shed 6 bases and J 2 bases; nucleotides not matched to a gene: 8. CDR3 protein: CASREVGTSGITDTQYF. CDR3 DNA: TGTGCCAGCAGAGAGGTCGGGACTAGCGGGATCACAGATACGCAGTATTTT. Based on the CDR3 plus reference TRBV28 and TRBJ2-3, the full variable domain is DVKVTQSSRYLVKRTGEKVFLECVQDMDHENMFWYRQDPGLGLRLIYFSYDVKMKEKGDIPEGYSVSREKKERFSLILESASTNQTSMYLCASREVGTSGITDTQYFGPGTRLTVL.

This clonotype was found many times. The chain joins TRBV10-2 to TRBJ2-1; TRBD2 matches 12 bases. Germline CDR1 and CDR2: WSHSY and SAAADI. The CDR3 loop spans 15 amino acids. With V trimmed by 7 bases and J by 4 bases, 5 bases remained unmatched. The CDR3 region is CASTPGLAGYNEQFF. The CDR3 DNA reads as TGCGCCAGCACCCCGGGACTAGCGGGTTACAATGAGCAGTTCTTC.

As regards this clonotype: A clone one base away is much larger, so this may be a read error. The chain has TRBV7-9 and TRBJ2-1; D possibly corresponds to TRBD1 (7 bases). Looked up from germline, CDR1 is SEHNR and CDR2 is FQNEAQ (reference sequence). The CDR3 runs to 15 residues. The CDR3 bases are TGTGTCAGCTATATTGGAGGGGGCGCCTACAATGAGCAGTTCTTC. Encoded protein: CVSYIGGGAYNEQFF.

This clonotype has ten or more counts. V is TRBV19 and J is TRBJ2-5; 8 bases fit TRBD2. The CDR3 is made up of 15 amino acids. With V trimmed by 6 bases and J by 1 base, 7 bases remained unmatched. Per germline, CDR1 LNHDA and CDR2 SQIVND (reference sequence). The CDR3 DNA reads as TGTGCCAGTAGCCCAATAGCGGGGCCCCAAGAGACCCAGTACTTC. Protein sequence: CASSPIAGPQETQYF.

The chain has TRBV20-1 and TRBJ2-7, with TRBD2 matching over 8 bases. Looked up from germline, CDR1 is DFQATT and CDR2 is SNEGSKA (reference sequence). The CDR3 extends over 13 amino acids. This chain's CDR3 is CSAPLAGLREQYF. CDR3 DNA sequence: TGCAGCGCCCCCCTAGCGGGCCTGAGGGAGCAGTACTTC.

Remarks on this clonotype: At one end, the junction sequence differs from germline, possibly due to a read error. V gene TRBV7-9 combines with J gene TRBJ2-5; 8 positions match TRBD1. The germline V gene encodes CDR1 SEHNR and CDR2 FQNEAQ (reference sequence). CDR3 size: 16 residues. The CDR3 DNA follows: TGTACCAGCAGCCCGCCCGACAGGGGCGCGAGAGAGACCCAGTACTTC. It codes for CTSSPPDRGARETQYF.

This chain joins TRBV3-1 and TRBJ1-6, with a tentative D call TRBD1 (5 bases). Germline CDR1 is LGHDT and CDR2 is YNNKEL (reference sequence). Deletions cut 6 bases from V and 4 bases from J, with 10 bases between. The CDR3 contains 14 residues. CDR3 region: CASRQDAYNSPLHF. The CDR3 region has the DNA TGTGCCAGCAGACAGGACGCATATAATTCACCCCTCCACTTT.

This clonotype was found many times. J is TRBJ2-3 and V is TRBV10-3; 9 bases match TRBD1. The CDR3 is 17 residues long. Per the germline V gene, CDR1 is ENHRY and CDR2 is SYGVKD. V was pared by 2 bases and J by 6 bases, with 12 bases of the junction left unmatched. The CDR3 sequence: CAISEVNRGREKDTQYF. In DNA, the CDR3 is TGTGCCATCAGTGAGGTCAACAGGGGGCGCGAAAAGGATACGCAGTATTTT.

The CDR3 coding sequence is TGCGCCAGCAGAACCTACGGGGCGAGCCTCACAGATACGCAGTATTTT. Translating it yields CASRTYGASLTDTQYF. This chain links TRBV5-1 with TRBJ2-3, with D perhaps matching TRBD1 or TRBD2 (5 bases each). From germline, CDR1 is SGHRS and CDR2 YFSETQ. This CDR3 contains 16 residues. Trimming took 5 bases from V and 2 from J, leaving 18 bases between them.